This T cell receptor beta chain was profiled in a study of T cell repertoires in ileal Crohn's disease. Study in general: The M6 sample came from neoterminal ileum during colonoscopy after surgery.

Worth noting for this clone: The antigen is undetermined.

Overall study findings and caveats: Active smokers at surgery had more clonal expansions than non-smokers. Within the first postoperative year, endoscopy came at median roughly seven months.

Time point meaning: neoterminal ileum biopsy at postoperative endoscopy, about 6 months after surgery. The germline V gene has CDR1 SGHNT and CDR2 YYREEE (reference sequence). V shed 0 bases and J 0 bases; nucleotides not matched to a gene: 10. The CDR3 has 18 residues. Using immunoSEQ multiplex PCR, the repertoire was profiled, and TCRdb retains in-frame clones only, with some absent. The sample contains more than 60,000 clones, less than 90% of which appear only once. The chain uses TRBV5-4 and TRBJ2-7; 9 positions match TRBD1. The clonotype was recovered from an adult with Crohn's disease. Sequencing input: ileal tissue. For the CDR3, the DNA is TGTGCCAGCAGCTTGGAGGGACAGGGTCTCGGGAGCTCCTACGAGCAGTACTTC. Encoded protein: CASSLEGQGLGSSYEQYF.